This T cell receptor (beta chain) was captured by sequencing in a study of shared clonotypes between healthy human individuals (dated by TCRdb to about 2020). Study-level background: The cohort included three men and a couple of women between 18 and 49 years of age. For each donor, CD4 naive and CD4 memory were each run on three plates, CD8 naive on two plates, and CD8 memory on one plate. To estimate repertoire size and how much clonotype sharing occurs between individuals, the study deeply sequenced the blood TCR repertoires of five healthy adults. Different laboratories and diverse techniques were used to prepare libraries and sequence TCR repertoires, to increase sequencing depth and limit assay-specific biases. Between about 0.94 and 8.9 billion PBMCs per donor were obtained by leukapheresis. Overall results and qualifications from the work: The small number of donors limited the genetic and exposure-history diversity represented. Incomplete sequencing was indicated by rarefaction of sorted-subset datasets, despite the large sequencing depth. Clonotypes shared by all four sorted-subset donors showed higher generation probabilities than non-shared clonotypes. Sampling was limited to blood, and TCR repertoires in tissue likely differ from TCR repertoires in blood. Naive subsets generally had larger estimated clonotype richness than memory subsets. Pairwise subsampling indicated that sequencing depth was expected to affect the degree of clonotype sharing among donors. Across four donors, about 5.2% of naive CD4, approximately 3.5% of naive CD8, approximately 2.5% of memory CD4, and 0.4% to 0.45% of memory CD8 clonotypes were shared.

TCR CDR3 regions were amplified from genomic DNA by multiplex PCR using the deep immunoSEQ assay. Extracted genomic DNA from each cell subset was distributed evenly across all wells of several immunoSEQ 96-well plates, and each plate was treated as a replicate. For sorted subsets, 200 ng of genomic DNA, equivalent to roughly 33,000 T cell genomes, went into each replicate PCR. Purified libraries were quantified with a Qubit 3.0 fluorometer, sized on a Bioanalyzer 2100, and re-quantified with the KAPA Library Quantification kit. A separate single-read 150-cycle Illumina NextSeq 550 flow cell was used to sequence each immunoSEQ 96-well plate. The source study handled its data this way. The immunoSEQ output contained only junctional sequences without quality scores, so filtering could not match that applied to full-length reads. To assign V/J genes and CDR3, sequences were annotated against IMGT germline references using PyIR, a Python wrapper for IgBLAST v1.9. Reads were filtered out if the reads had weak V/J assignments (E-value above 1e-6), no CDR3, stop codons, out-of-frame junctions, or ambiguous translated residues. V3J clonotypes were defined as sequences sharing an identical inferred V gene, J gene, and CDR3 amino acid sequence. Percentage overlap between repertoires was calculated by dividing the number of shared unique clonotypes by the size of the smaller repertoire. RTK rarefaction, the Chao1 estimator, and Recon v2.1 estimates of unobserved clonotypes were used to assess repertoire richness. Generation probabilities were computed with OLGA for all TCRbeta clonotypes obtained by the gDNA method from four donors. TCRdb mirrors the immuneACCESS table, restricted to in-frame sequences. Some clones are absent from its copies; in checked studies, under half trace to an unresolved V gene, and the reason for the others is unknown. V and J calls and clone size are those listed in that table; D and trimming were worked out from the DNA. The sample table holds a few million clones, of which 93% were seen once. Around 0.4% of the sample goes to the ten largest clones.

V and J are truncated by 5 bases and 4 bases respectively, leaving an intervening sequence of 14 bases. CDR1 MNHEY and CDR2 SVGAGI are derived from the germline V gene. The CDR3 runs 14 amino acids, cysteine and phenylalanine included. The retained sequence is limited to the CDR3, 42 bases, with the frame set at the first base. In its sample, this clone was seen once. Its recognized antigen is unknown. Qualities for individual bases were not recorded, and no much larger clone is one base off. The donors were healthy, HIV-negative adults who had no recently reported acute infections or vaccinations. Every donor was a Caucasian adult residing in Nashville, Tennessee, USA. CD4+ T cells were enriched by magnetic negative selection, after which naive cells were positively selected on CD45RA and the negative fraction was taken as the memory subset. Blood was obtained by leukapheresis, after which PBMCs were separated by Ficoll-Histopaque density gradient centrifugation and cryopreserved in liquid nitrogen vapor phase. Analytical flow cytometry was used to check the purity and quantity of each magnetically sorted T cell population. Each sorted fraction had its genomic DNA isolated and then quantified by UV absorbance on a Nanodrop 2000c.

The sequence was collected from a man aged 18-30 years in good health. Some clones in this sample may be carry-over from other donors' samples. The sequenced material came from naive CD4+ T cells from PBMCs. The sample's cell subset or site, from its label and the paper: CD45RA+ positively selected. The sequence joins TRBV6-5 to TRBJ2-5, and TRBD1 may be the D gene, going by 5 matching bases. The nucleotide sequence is TGTGCCAGCAGTAGGCAGGGCATTGCAGAGACCCAGTACTTC. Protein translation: CASSRQGIAETQYF.